The T cell receptor (beta chain) described here comes from a study of CXCR3-negative and CXCR3-positive naive CD8 T cells. Overall study results and limits: CXCR3 expression dropped partially after cryopreservation, and most assays relied on fresh PBMCs. Comparably high diversity marked both naive subsets, whereas memory CD8+ cells had much lower diversity.

The CDR3 sequence is 17 residues long. Germline CDR1 and CDR2: PRHDT and FYEKMQ (reference sequence). Turning to this clonotype: Antigen: not known.

5' RACE with UMI labels generated the TRB cDNA libraries. With the 5' RACE reads reprocessed, TCRdb shows one record per CDR3 protein and no DNA. Recorded for this sample: about 50,000 distinct CDR3 sequences. Sequencing input: naive CXCR3- CD8+ T cells from blood. Described subset: CD45RO-CCR7+CD27+CD95- naive CD8+ T cells lacking CXCR3 (TNR3-). The rearrangement links TRBV13 to TRBJ2-5; TCRdb proposes TRBD2, but this gene call is untestable without DNA. The sequence derives from a human donor in good health. Some clones in this sample may be carry-over from other donors' samples. This CDR3 reads CASSYRLAGATRETQYF.